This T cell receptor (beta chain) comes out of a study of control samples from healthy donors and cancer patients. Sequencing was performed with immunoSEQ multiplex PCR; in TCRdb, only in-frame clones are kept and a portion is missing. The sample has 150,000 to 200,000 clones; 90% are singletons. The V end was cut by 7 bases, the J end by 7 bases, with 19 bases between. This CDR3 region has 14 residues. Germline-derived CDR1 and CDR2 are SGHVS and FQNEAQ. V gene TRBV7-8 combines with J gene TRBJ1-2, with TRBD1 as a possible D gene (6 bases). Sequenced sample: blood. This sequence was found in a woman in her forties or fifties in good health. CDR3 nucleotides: TGTGCCAGCACCTTCATGGGGGCCATCTCTGGCTACACCTTC. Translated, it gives CASTFMGAISGYTF. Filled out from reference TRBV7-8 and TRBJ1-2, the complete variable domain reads GAGVSQSPRYKVAKRGQDVALRCDPISGHVSLFWYQQALGQGPEFLTYFQNEAQLDKSGLPSDRFFAERPEGSVSTLKIQRTQQEDSAVYLCASTFMGAISGYTFGSGTRLTVV.